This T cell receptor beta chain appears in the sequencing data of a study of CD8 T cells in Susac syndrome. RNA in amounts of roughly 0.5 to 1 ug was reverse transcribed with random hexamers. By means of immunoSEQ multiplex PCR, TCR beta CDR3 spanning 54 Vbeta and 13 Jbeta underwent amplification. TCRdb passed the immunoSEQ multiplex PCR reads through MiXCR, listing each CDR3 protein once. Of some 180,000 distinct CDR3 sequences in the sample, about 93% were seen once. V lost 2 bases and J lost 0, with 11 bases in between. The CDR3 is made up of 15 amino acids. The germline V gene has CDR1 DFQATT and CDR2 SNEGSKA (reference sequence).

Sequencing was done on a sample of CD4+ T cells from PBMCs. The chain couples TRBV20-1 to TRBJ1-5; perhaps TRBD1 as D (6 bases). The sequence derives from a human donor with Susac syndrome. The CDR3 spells CSARKDSYSNQPQHF. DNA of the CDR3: TGCAGTGCTAGAAAGGACAGCTATAGCAATCAGCCCCAGCATTTT.